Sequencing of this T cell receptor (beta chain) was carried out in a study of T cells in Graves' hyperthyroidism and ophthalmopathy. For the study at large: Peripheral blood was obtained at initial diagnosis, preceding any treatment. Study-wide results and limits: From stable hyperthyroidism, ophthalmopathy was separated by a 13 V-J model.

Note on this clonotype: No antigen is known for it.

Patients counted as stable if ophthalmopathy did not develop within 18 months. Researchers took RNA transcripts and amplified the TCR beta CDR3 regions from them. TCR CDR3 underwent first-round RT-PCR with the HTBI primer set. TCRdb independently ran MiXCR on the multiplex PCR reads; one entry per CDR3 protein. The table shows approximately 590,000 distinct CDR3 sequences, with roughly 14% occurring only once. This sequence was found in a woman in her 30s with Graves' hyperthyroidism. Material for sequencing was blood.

CDR3 bases: TGCAGTGCGATGGGACAGCCCTCGGAAGAGACCCAGTACTTC. It translates to CSAMGQPSEETQYF. The rearrangement joins TRBV20-1 to TRBJ2-5; 7 bases are a match to TRBD1. J gave up 3 bases and V 6 bases, and 10 bases lay outside the gene matches. This CDR3 has 14 amino acids. Germline loops: CDR1 DFQATT, CDR2 SNEGSKA (reference sequence).